The present T cell receptor beta chain was sequenced within a study of OX40 agonist ivuxolimab in advanced cancers. Study-wide background: The patients received agonistic anti-OX40 (CD134) antibody ivuxolimab. Head and neck, renal cell, melanoma or hepatocellular carcinoma were the cancers that dose-escalation patients had.

Study outcomes and limitations: Among the nonresponders, some also had low normalized T-cell clonal expansion. Clonal expansion was seen in CD4+ and CD8+ blood T cells by week 6 at 0.1 to 3.0 mg/kg.

With regard to this clone: Its antigen is not known.

Data came from immunoSEQ multiplex PCR; TCRdb stores just in-frame clones and leaves some out. The sample contains over 50,000 clones, roughly 92% of which appear only once. J lost 4 bases, V lost 2 bases, and 5 bases had no gene match. The CDR3 is made up of 15 amino acids. Germline V gene sequence: CDR1 MNHNS, CDR2 SASEGT. Sequences were derived from CD4+ or CD8+ T cells sorted from blood, sampled in a trial of the OX40 agonist ivuxolimab. The origin of this receptor is an adult with an advanced solid tumor such as melanoma, head and neck, liver or kidney cancer. The chain is built from TRBV6-1 and TRBJ2-3; 8 nucleotides align to TRBD2. As DNA, the CDR3 is TGTGCCAGCAGTGAATGGGGTAGCGGGGCAGATACGCAGTATTTT. Its protein product is CASSEWGSGADTQYF.